These 3 T cell receptor beta chains originate from one sample sequenced in a study of cytomegalovirus exposure and HLA in healthy donors (dated by TCRdb to about 2017). Libraries were built with the immunoSEQ multiplex PCR assay. For the multiplex PCR, a mixture combining 60 forward primers for TCR Vbeta segments and 13 reverse primers for TCR Jbeta segments was used. TCRdb obtained this table from immuneACCESS and retained in-frame rearrangements with V and J assigned. These tables miss some clones; where compared with another copy, unresolved V genes account for less than half of the shortfall, and the remainder is unexplained. The sample has fewer than 250,000 clones on record, approximately 78% of them singletons. Approximately 2.9% of the sample lies in the top ten. Source material: PBMCs. These receptor sequences come from a man aged 25-45 years in good health and CMV-seronegative.

The chain carries TRBV27 and TRBJ2-3; TRBD1 aligns across 7 bases. Germline CDR1 reads MNHEY; CDR2 reads SMNVEV (reference sequence). This CDR3 comprises 16 residues. The junction had 8 bases not matched to a gene; V was cut back by 5 bases and J by 0 bases. The CDR3 protein is CASSGLEGASTDTQYF. In DNA form, the CDR3 reads TGTGCCAGCAGTGGCCTTGAGGGGGCTAGCACAGATACGCAGTATTTT.

The gene calls are TRBV6-5 and TRBJ1-4; D ambiguous. Trimming removed 2 bases at V and 5 bases at J, with 6 bases between. Germline CDR1 reads MNHEY; CDR2 reads SVGAGI. CDR3 length: 13 residues. The CDR3 is CASSYGRNEKLFF. The CDR3 nucleotides are TGTGCCAGCAGTTACGGGAGAAATGAAAAACTGTTTTTT.

The rearrangement uses TRBV4-1 and TRBJ2-1; 7 nucleotides line up with TRBD1. Germline V gene lookup returns CDR1 MGHRA and CDR2 YSYEKL. V lost 8 bases and J lost 8; bases outside the gene matches: 12. This CDR3 is 14 amino acids long. CDR3 sequence: CASGSMQGVYEQFF. The CDR3 DNA reads as TGCGCCAGCGGTTCTATGCAGGGGGTCTATGAGCAGTTCTTC.